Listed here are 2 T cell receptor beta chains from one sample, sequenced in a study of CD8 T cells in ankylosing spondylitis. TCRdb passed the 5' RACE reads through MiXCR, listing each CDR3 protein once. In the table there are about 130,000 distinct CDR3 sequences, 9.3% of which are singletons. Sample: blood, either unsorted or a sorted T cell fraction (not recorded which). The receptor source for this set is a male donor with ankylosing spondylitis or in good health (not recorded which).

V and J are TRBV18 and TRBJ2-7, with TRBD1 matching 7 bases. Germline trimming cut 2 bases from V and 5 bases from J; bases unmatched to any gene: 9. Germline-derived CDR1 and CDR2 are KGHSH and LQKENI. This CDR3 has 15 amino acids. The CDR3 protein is CASSPSRTGLNEQYF. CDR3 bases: TGTGCCAGCTCACCAAGTAGGACAGGTCTGAACGAGCAGTACTTC.

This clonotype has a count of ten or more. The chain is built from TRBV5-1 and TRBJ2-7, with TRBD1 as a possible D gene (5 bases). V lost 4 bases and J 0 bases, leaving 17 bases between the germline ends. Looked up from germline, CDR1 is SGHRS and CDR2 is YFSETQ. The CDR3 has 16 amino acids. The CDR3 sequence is CASSEQTDPISYEQYF. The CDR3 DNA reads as TGCGCCAGCAGCGAACAGACAGACCCCATCTCCTACGAGCAGTACTTC.